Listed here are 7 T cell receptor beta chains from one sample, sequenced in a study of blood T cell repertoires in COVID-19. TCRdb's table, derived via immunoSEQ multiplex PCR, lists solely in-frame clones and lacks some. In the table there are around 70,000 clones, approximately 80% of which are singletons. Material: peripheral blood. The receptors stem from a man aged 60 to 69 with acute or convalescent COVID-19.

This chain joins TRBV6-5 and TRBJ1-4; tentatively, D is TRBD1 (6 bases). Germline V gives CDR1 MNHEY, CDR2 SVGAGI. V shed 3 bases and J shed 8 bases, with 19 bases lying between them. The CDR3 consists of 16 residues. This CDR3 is CASSYGGTGKGEKLFF. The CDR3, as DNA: TGTGCCAGCAGTTATGGCGGTACAGGGAAAGGAGAAAAACTGTTTTTT.

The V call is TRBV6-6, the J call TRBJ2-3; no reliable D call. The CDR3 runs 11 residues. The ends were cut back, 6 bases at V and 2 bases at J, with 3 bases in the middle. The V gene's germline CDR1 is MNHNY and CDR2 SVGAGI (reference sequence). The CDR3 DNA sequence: TGTGCCAGCAGCTCCACAGATACGCAGTATTTT. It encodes CASSSTDTQYF.

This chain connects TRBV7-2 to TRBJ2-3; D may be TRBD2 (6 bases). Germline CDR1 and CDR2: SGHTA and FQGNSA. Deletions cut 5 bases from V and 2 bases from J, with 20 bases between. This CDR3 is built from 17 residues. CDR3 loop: CASSRNPGLIFTDTQYF. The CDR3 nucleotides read TGTGCCAGCAGCCGCAACCCGGGACTGATATTCACAGATACGCAGTATTTT.

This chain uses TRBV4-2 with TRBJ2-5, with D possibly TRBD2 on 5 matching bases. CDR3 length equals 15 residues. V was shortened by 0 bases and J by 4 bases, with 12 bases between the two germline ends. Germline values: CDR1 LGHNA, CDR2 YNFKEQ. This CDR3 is CASSQEGGSGETQYF. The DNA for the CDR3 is TGTGCCAGCAGCCAAGAAGGAGGCAGTGGAGAGACCCAGTACTTC.

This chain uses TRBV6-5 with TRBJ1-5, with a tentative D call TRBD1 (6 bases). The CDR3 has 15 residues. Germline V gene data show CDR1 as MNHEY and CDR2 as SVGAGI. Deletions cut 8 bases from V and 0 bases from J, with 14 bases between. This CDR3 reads CASGVGGDSNQPQHF. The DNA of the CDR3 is TGTGCCAGCGGCGTAGGGGGGGATAGCAATCAGCCCCAGCATTTT.

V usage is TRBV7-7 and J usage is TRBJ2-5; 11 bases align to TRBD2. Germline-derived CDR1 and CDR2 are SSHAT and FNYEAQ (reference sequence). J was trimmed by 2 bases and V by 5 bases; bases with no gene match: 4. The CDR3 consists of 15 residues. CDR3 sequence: CASSPSGGRQETQYF. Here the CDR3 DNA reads TGTGCCAGCAGCCCTAGCGGGGGGCGACAAGAGACCCAGTACTTC.

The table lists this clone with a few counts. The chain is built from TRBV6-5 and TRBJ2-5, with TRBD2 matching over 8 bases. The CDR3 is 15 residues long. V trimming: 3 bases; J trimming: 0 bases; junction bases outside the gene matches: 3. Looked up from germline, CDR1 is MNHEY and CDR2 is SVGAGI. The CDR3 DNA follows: TGTGCCAGCAGTTATCAGCGGGGGCACCAAGAGACCCAGTACTTC. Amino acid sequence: CASSYQRGHQETQYF.